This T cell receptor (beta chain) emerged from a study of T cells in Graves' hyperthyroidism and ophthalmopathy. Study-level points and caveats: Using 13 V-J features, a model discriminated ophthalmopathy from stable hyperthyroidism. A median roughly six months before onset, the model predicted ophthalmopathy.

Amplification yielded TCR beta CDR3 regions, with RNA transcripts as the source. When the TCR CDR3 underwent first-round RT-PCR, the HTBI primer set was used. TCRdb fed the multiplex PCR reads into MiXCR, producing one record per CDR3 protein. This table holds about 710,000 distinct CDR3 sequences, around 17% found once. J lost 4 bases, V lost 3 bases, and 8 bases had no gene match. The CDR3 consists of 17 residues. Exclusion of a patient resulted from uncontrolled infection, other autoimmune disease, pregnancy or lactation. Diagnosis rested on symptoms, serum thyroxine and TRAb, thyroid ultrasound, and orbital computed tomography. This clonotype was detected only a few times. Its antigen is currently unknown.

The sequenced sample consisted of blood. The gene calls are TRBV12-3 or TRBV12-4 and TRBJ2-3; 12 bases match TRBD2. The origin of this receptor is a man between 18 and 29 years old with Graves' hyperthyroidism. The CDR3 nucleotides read TGTGCCAGCAGTTTCTGGCTAGCGGGAGGGCGGTCAGATACGCAGTATTTT. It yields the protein CASSFWLAGGRSDTQYF.